What follows are 6 T cell receptor beta chains derived from one specimen sequenced in a study of cytomegalovirus exposure and HLA in healthy donors. It was with 60 Vbeta and 13 Jbeta primers that the PCR ran. The assay was immunoSEQ multiplex PCR, and TCRdb's table has in-frame clones only and misses some. In the table there are over 90,000 clones, around 78% of which are singletons. The material sequenced was PBMCs. The receptors originated from a man aged 40-55 years in good health and CMV-seronegative.

The chain joins TRBV30 to TRBJ1-4; no definite D call. CDR1 is GTSNPN and CDR2 is SVGIG in the germline V gene (reference sequence). The CDR3 has 12 residues. V was pared by 2 bases and J by 8 bases, with 9 bases between. CDR3 region: CAWSPRWEKLFF. The CDR3 nucleotides are TGTGCCTGGAGTCCCCGGTGGGAAAAACTGTTTTTT.

The chain links TRBV5-6 to TRBJ1-5, with unresolved D. The CDR3 extends over 14 amino acids. V gave up 0 bases and J gave up 3 bases, with 7 bases separating them. Looked up from germline, CDR1 is SGHDT and CDR2 is YYEEEE. CDR3 DNA: TGTGCCAGCAGCTTGGGCGGTAACAATCAGCCCCAGCATTTT. This translates into CASSLGGNNQPQHF.

In its sample, this clone was seen a few times. The chain has TRBV2 and TRBJ2-2, with 10 bases aligning to TRBD1. Germline values: CDR1 SNHLY, CDR2 FYNNEI. The V and J ends lost 6 bases and 5 bases, in that order; junction bases with no gene match: 6. This CDR3 comprises 15 residues. As DNA, the CDR3 is TGTGCCAGCAGCGCGACGGACAGGGGGACCGGGGAGCTGTTTTTT. Protein sequence: CASSATDRGTGELFF.

V is TRBV2 and J is TRBJ1-1, with 9 nucleotides matching TRBD1. CDR1 is SNHLY, CDR2 FYNNEI, per germline. This CDR3 spans 14 amino acids. V gave up 2 bases and J gave up 4 bases; unmatched junction bases: 2. The CDR3: CASSENRGRTEAFF. The DNA of the CDR3 is TGTGCCAGCAGTGAAAACAGGGGGCGCACTGAAGCTTTCTTT.

This clone turned up a few times. The rearrangement links TRBV21-1 to TRBJ1-1; the table calls TRBD1, which could not be checked here. TRBV21-1 is reported as a pseudogene. This CDR3 has 15 residues. In DNA, the CDR3 is TGTGCCAGCAGCCCTCGTAGGGGATGGAGCACTGAAGCTTTCTTT. This translates into CASSPRRGWSTEAFF.

The genes are TRBV15 and TRBJ2-3; 10 nucleotides match TRBD2. The CDR3 covers 17 residues. V shed 1 base and J 6 bases; nucleotides not matched to a gene: 10. Germline V gene lookup returns CDR1 LNHNV and CDR2 YYDKDF (reference sequence). CDR3 DNA sequence: TGTGCCACCAGCAGAGTCCAAATAGCGGGGGGTGGGGATACGCAGTATTTT. Protein: CATSRVQIAGGGDTQYF. Variable domain in full (rest from reference TRBV15 and TRBJ2-3): DAMVIQNPRYQVTQFGKPVTLSCSQTLNHNVMYWYQQKSSQAPKLLFHYYDKDFNNEADTPDNFQSRRPNTSFCFLDIRSPGLGDTAMYLCATSRVQIAGGGDTQYFGPGTRLTVL.